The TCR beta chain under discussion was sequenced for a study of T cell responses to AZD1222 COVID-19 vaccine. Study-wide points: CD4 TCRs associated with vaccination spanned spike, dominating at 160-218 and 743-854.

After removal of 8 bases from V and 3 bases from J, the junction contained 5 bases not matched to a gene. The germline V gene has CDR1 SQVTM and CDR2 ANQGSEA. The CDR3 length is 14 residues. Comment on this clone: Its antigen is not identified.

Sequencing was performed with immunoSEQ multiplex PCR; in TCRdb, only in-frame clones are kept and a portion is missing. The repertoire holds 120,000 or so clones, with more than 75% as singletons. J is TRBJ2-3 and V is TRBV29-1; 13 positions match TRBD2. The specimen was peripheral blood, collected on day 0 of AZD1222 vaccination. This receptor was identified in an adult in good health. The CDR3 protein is CSYGLAGETDTQYF. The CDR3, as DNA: TGCAGCTACGGACTAGCGGGAGAGACAGATACGCAGTATTTT.